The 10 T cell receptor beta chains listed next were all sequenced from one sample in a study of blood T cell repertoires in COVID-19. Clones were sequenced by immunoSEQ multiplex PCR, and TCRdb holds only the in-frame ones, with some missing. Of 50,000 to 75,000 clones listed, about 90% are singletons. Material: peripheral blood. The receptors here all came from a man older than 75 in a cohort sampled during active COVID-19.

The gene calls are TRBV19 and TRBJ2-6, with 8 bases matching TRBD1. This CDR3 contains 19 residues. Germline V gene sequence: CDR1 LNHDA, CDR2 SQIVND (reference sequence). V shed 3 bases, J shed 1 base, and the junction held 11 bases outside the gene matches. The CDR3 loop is CASSIWQGAILSGANVLTF. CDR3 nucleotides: TGTGCCAGTAGTATCTGGCAGGGGGCAATATTGTCTGGGGCCAACGTCCTGACTTTC.

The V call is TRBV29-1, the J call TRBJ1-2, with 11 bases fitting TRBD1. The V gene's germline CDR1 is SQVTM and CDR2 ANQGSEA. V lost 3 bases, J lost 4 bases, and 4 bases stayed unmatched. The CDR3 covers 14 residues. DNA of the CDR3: TGCAGCGTTGAGGGGGACAGGGGGTCCTATGGCTACACCTTC. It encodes CSVEGDRGSYGYTF.

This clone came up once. The CDR3 sequence is CASSSPRSQETQYF. CDR3 in DNA: TGTGCCAGCAGTTCCCCGCGGAGCCAAGAGACCCAGTACTTC. This chain connects TRBV6-5 to TRBJ2-5, with D unresolved. CDR3 length: 14 residues. Trimming removed 4 bases at V and 1 base at J, with 10 bases between. Per germline, CDR1 MNHEY and CDR2 SVGAGI.

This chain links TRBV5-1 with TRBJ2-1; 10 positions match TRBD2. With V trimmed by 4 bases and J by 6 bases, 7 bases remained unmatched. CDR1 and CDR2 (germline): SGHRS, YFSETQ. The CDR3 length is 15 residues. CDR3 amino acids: CASSIGTSVVNEQFF. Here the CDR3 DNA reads TGCGCCAGCAGCATCGGGACTAGCGTCGTCAATGAGCAGTTCTTC.

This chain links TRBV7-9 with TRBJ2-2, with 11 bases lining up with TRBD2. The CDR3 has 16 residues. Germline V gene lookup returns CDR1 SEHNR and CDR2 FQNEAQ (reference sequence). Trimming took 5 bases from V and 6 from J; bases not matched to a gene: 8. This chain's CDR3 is CASSGGTSGYPGELFF. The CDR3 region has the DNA TGTGCCAGCAGCGGTGGGACTAGCGGATACCCCGGGGAGCTGTTTTTT.

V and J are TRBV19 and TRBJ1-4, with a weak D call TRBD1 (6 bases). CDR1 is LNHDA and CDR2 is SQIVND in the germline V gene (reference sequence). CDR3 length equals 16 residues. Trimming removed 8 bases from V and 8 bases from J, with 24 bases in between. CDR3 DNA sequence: TGTGCCAGTTCAGAGGGACATCTTATAGGAGGAGAAAAACTGTTTTTT. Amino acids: CASSEGHLIGGEKLFF.

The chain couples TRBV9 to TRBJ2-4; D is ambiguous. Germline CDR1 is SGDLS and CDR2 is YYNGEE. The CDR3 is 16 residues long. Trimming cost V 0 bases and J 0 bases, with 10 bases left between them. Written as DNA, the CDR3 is TGTGCCAGCAGCGTAGATGGGCGAATAGCCAAAAACATTCAGTACTTC. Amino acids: CASSVDGRIAKNIQYF.

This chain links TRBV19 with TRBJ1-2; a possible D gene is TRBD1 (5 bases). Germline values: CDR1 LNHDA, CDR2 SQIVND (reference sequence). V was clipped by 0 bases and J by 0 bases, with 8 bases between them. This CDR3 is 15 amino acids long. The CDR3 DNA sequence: TGTGCCAGTAGTATAGAGGGGACTGCTAACTATGGCTACACCTTC. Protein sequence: CASSIEGTANYGYTF.

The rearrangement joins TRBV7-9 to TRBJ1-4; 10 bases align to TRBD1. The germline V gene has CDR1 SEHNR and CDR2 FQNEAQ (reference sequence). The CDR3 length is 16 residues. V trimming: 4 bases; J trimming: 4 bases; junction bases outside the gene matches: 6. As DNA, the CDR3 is TGTGCCAGCAGCTGGACAGGGGGTGCGGGTAATGAAAAACTGTTTTTT. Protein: CASSWTGGAGNEKLFF.

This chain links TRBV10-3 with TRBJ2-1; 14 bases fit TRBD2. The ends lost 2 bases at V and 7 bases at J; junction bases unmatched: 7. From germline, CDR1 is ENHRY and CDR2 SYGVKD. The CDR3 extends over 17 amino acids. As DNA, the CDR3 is TGTGCCATCAGTGAGATTCGGACTAGCGGGGGGCGTAATGAGCAGTTCTTC. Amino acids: CAISEIRTSGGRNEQFF.